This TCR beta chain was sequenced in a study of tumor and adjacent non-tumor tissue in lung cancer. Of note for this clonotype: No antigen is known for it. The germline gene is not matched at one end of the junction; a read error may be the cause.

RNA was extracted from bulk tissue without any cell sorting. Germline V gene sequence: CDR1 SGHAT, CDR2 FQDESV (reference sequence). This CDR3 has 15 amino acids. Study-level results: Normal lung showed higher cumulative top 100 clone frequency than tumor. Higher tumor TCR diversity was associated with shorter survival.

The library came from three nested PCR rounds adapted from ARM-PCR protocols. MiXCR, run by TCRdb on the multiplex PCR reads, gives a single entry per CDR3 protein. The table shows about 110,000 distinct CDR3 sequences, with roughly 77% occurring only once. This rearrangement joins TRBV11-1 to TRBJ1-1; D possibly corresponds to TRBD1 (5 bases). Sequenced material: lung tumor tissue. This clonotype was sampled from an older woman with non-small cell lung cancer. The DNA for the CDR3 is TGTGCCAACAGCTCCCCGACAGAACTGAACACTAAAGCTTTCTTT. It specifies CANSSPTELNTKAFF. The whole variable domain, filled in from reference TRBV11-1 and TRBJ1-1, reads EAEVAQSPRYKITEKSQAVAFWCDPISGHATLYWYRQILGQGPELLVQFQDESVVDDSQLPKDRFSAERLKGVDSTLKIQPAELGDSAMYLCANSSPTELNTKAFFGQGTRLTVV.